Each of the 27 T cell receptor beta chains below was sequenced from the same sample in a study of beta chain features in type 1 diabetes. The investigators reverse transcribed all of the isolated RNA, so they sequenced expressed TCRB transcripts. Clones were read by immunoSEQ multiplex PCR, and TCRdb kept only the in-frame ones, dropping some. The sample yields about 110,000 clones, 40% seen once. Sequenced input: stem cell memory CD4+ T cells from blood. The receptors here all came from a woman between 18 and 29 years old in good health.

The V and J genes are TRBV28 and TRBJ2-3, with 15 bases matching TRBD2. This CDR3 has 19 amino acids. The junction had 13 bases not matched to a gene; V was cut back by 9 bases and J by 0 bases. CDR1 is MDHEN, CDR2 SYDVKM, per germline. The CDR3 DNA reads TGTGCCAGTCGTGACGGACTAGCGGGAGGGCCGGGTAGCACAGATACGCAGTATTTT. Translation: CASRDGLAGGPGSTDTQYF.

The chain joins TRBV5-1 to TRBJ2-1, with TRBD2 matching over 7 bases. There are 14 residues in the CDR3. Germline values: CDR1 SGHRS, CDR2 YFSETQ. V was clipped by 1 base and J by 8 bases; unmatched bases: 6. As DNA, the CDR3 is TGCGCCAGCAGCTTGCGGGGCGGGAGCTATGAGCAGTTCTTC. This codes for CASSLRGGSYEQFF.

J is TRBJ1-1 and V is TRBV18, with D unclear. Germline CDR1 and CDR2: KGHSH and LQKENI. The CDR3 contains 13 residues. V shed 4 bases and J shed 3 bases, with 9 bases lying between them. The CDR3 spells CASSRGYDTEAFF. The CDR3 region has the DNA TGTGCCAGCTCACGAGGGTATGACACTGAAGCTTTCTTT.

This clone was counted a few times. The gene calls are TRBV7-9 and TRBJ2-7; 7 bases fit TRBD1. J was trimmed by 4 bases and V by 5 bases; bases with no gene match: 14. Per germline, CDR1 SEHNR and CDR2 FQNEAQ (reference sequence). The CDR3 runs 16 residues. CDR3 in DNA: TGTGCCAGCAGCCCTCCATCCGGGACAGCCCAATACGAGCAGTACTTC. Translation gives CASSPPSGTAQYEQYF.

V usage is TRBV2 and J usage is TRBJ1-2, with TRBD1 matching over 8 bases. The junction had 18 bases not matched to a gene; V was cut back by 6 bases and J by 12 bases. This CDR3 has 15 residues. Germline V CDR1 and CDR2: SNHLY, FYNNEI. In DNA, the CDR3 is TGTGCCAGCAGCGGCCCCGGGACAGGCACCGACGGGGACACCTTC. Its translation: CASSGPGTGTDGDTF.

The chain combines TRBV23-1 with TRBJ1-5; maybe TRBD1 (5 bases). TRBV23-1 is an ORF; its function is uncertain. Trimming took 2 bases from V and 4 from J, leaving 30 bases between them. The CDR3 runs 21 residues. The chain's CDR3 is CASSQIEKGPLIRFLNQPQHF. In DNA, the CDR3 is TGCGCCAGCAGTCAAATAGAGAAGGGGCCTCTAATCCGATTTTTGAATCAGCCCCAGCATTTT.

There are a few counts of this clone. The chain is built from TRBV6-1 and TRBJ2-5; 8 positions match TRBD1. This CDR3 region has 15 residues. With 5 bases clipped from V and 3 bases from J, the junction kept 8 bases outside the gene matches. The V gene's germline CDR1 is MNHNS and CDR2 SASEGT. The CDR3 DNA is TGTGCCAGCAGTTCTTGGACAGGGACGGAAGAGACCCAGTACTTC. Its translation: CASSSWTGTEETQYF.

This clone was counted a few times. A junction boundary mismatches the germline segment, possibly from a read error. This chain joins TRBV6-6 and TRBJ1-3; 8 bases align to TRBD1. CDR1 and CDR2 from the germline V gene are MNHNY and SVGAGI (reference sequence). CDR3 length equals 16 residues. DNA of the CDR3: TGTGCCAGCTGTTACTGGGACAGGCCTTCTGGAAACACCATATATTTT. It codes for CASCYWDRPSGNTIYF.

The chain links TRBV7-2 to TRBJ2-3; D is possibly TRBD2 (6 bases). Between the trimmed V and J ends, which lost 4 bases and 3 bases, there was a span of 14 bases. This CDR3 has 15 amino acids. Per germline, CDR1 SGHTA and CDR2 FQGNSA. The CDR3 bases are TGTGCCAGCAGCTCGAATCTAGCGAAGACAGATACGCAGTATTTT. Amino acid sequence: CASSSNLAKTDTQYF.

The chain couples TRBV18 to TRBJ2-5; TRBD1 might be the D (6 bases). Germline V gene sequence: CDR1 KGHSH, CDR2 LQKENI. V was pared by 4 bases and J by 5 bases, with 23 bases between. CDR3 length equals 17 residues. In nucleotides, the CDR3 is TGTGCCAGCTCACGCCAACCGGGCGGCAACAGGGTTGAGACCCAGTACTTC. Its translation is CASSRQPGGNRVETQYF.

The chain has TRBV5-1 and TRBJ2-3; 10 bases are a match to TRBD1. Germline loops: CDR1 SGHRS, CDR2 YFSETQ. V shed 3 bases, J shed 8 bases, and the junction held 6 bases outside the gene matches. This CDR3 has 14 amino acids. CDR3 bases: TGCGCCAGCAGCTCCGGACAGGGGGTTGGTACGCAGTATTTT. This translates into CASSSGQGVGTQYF.

V usage is TRBV19 and J usage is TRBJ2-3; unclear D gene. This CDR3 region has 13 residues. V was cut by 4 bases and J by 2 bases, with 7 bases left in between. CDR1 and CDR2 (germline): LNHDA, SQIVND (reference sequence). The CDR3 is CASSNKFTDTQYF. For the CDR3, the DNA is TGTGCCAGTAGTAACAAGTTCACAGATACGCAGTATTTT.

The genes are TRBV7-2 and TRBJ2-5; D possibly corresponds to TRBD2 (6 bases). CDR1 and CDR2 from the germline V gene are SGHTA and FQGNSA. V shed 5 bases and J shed 5 bases, with 21 bases lying between them. The CDR3 runs to 16 residues. This CDR3 is CASSPRLGGGYETQYF. The CDR3 bases are TGTGCCAGCAGCCCCCGGCTTGGGGGAGGATATGAGACCCAGTACTTC.

The chain recombines TRBV11-2 with TRBJ1-4, with 8 bases aligning to TRBD1. Germline CDR1 and CDR2: SGHAT and FQNNGV. J lost 6 bases, V lost 6 bases, and 9 bases had no gene match. The CDR3 length is 15 residues. The DNA of the CDR3 is TGTGCCAGCAGACCAGACAGGGGAAATGATGAAAAACTGTTTTTT. Protein product: CASRPDRGNDEKLFF. Supplemented by reference TRBV11-2 and TRBJ1-4, the full variable domain reads EAGVAQSPRYKIIEKRQSVAFWCNPISGHATLYWYQQILGQGPKLLIQFQNNGVVDDSQLPKDRFSAERLKGVDSTLKIQPAKLEDSAVYLCASRPDRGNDEKLFFGSGTQLSVL.

Only a few counts were recorded for this clone. The J gene is TRBJ1-2, the V gene TRBV5-1; D unresolved. The length of the CDR3 is 19 residues. Germline V gene sequence: CDR1 SGHRS, CDR2 YFSETQ. Between the trimmed V and J ends, which lost 0 bases and 4 bases, there was a span of 25 bases. The DNA of the CDR3 is TGCGCCAGCAGCTTGGCCTACGTCTCCCGCGCCCGCAAACTCTATGGCTACACCTTC. Translated, it gives CASSLAYVSRARKLYGYTF.

This CDR3 reads CASSYPGTGITYEQYF. CDR3 nucleotide sequence: TGTGCCAGCAGTTACCCCGGGACAGGGATTACCTACGAGCAGTACTTC. The genes are TRBV6-6 and TRBJ2-7, with 9 bases matching TRBD1. Looked up from germline, CDR1 is MNHNY and CDR2 is SVGAGI (reference sequence). The CDR3 runs to 16 residues. V dropped 2 bases and J dropped 2; count of bases not matched to a gene: 7.

The table lists this clone with a few counts. Here the CDR3 reads CAWSVGTSGVTRYF. In DNA, the CDR3 is TGTGCCTGGAGTGTAGGGACTAGCGGGGTAACACGGTACTTC. The chain uses TRBV30 and TRBJ2-5, with 13 nucleotides matching TRBD2. This CDR3 spans 14 amino acids. With V trimmed by 0 bases and J by 13 bases, 8 bases remained unmatched. The germline CDR1 and CDR2 sequences are GTSNPN and SVGIG (reference sequence).

The rearrangement uses TRBV6-6 and TRBJ2-7; 10 bases fit TRBD2. The junction had 9 bases not matched to a gene; V was cut back by 5 bases and J by 5 bases. This CDR3 has 15 residues. Germline CDR1 is MNHNY and CDR2 is SVGAGI (reference sequence). The CDR3 is CASSTQGLASHEQYF. The CDR3 nucleotides are TGTGCCAGCAGTACTCAGGGACTAGCGTCCCACGAGCAGTACTTC.

The V call is TRBV18, the J call TRBJ2-6, with TRBD1 as a possible D gene (5 bases). CDR1 is KGHSH and CDR2 is LQKENI in the germline V gene. V lost 1 base and J lost 0, with 10 bases in between. The CDR3 is 17 amino acids. The CDR3 coding sequence is TGTGCCAGCTCACCACTACAGGCCAGCTCTGGGGCCAACGTCCTGACTTTC. It codes for CASSPLQASSGANVLTF.

This clone was seen a few times. The chain joins TRBV5-5 to TRBJ2-7, with TRBD1 matching over 7 bases. Germline trimming cut 4 bases from V and 0 bases from J; bases unmatched to any gene: 7. Germline CDR1 and CDR2: SGHKS and YYEKEE (reference sequence). The CDR3 spans 15 residues. The CDR3 is CASSTGDSRSYEQYF. CDR3 in DNA: TGTGCCAGCAGCACAGGGGACAGTCGCTCCTACGAGCAGTACTTC.

The chain carries TRBV11-2 and TRBJ2-5; 7 bases are a match to TRBD2. Near its end, the DNA agrees better with TRBJ2-7, so the J call may be wrong. This CDR3 spans 14 amino acids. CDR1 and CDR2 (germline): SGHAT, FQNNGV. CDR3 loop: CASSSSGDSYEQYF. The DNA of the CDR3 is TGTGCCAGCAGCTCGAGCGGGGACTCCTACGAGCAGTACTTC.

Only one count was recorded for this clone. The chain employs TRBV4-3 and TRBJ2-1; perhaps TRBD1 as D (6 bases). This CDR3 is 14 amino acids long. The germline CDR1 and CDR2 sequences are LGHNA and YSLEER. The ends were cut back, 1 base at V and 7 bases at J, with 11 bases in the middle. CDR3 in amino acids: CASSQAQGPNEQFF. The DNA of the CDR3 is TGCGCCAGCAGCCAAGCTCAGGGGCCGAATGAGCAGTTCTTC.

This clone was seen more than once but under ten times. The V and J genes are TRBV5-8 and TRBJ2-1; weak D call: TRBD1 (5 bases). From germline, CDR1 is SGHTS and CDR2 YDEGEE. The CDR3 extends over 15 amino acids. V lost 4 bases and J lost 9, with 20 bases in between. The CDR3 DNA reads as TGTGCCAGCAGCCCGGTGACAGTGTGGCGGAGTGAGCAGTTCTTC. Its protein is CASSPVTVWRSEQFF.

The chain joins TRBV30 to TRBJ2-7; a weak D match, TRBD2 (7 bases). V lost 3 bases and J lost 5, with 17 bases in between. The V gene's germline CDR1 is GTSNPN and CDR2 SVGIG (reference sequence). CDR3 length: 14 amino acids. The CDR3 sequence is CAWRQGGGTNEQYF. CDR3 DNA: TGTGCCTGGAGACAAGGGGGAGGGACCAACGAGCAGTACTTC.

In this sample, this clone turned up a few times. The chain links TRBV18 to TRBJ1-2, with 7 bases lining up with TRBD1. Germline V gene lookup returns CDR1 KGHSH and CDR2 LQKENI. There are 15 residues in the CDR3. V was clipped by 6 bases and J by 5 bases; unmatched bases: 12. CDR3 amino acids: CASSSQGTASYGYTF. The CDR3 nucleotides read TGTGCCAGCTCTTCCCAAGGGACAGCTTCATATGGCTACACCTTC.

On this clone itself: The same CDR3 also results from other DNA sequences found in this sample. V and J are TRBV18 and TRBJ1-1, with 8 bases matching TRBD1. This CDR3 spans 14 amino acids. V shed 3 bases, J shed 5 bases, and the junction held 5 bases outside the gene matches. CDR1 and CDR2 from the germline V gene are KGHSH and LQKENI. The CDR3 protein is CASSPQGADTEAFF. CDR3 bases: TGTGCCAGCTCACCTCAGGGGGCGGATACTGAAGCTTTCTTT.

V and J are TRBV7-2 and TRBJ2-3, with 10 bases fitting TRBD2. V gave up 6 bases and J gave up 4 bases; unmatched junction bases: 13. Germline-derived CDR1 and CDR2 are SGHTA and FQGNSA. The length of the CDR3 is 17 residues. The CDR3 loop reads CASSPTDSGRAADTQYF. DNA of the CDR3: TGTGCCAGCAGTCCTACCGACAGCGGGAGGGCCGCAGATACGCAGTATTTT.